These T cell receptor beta chains were read from a single sample in a study of blood T cell repertoires in COVID-19. The assay was immunoSEQ multiplex PCR, and TCRdb's table has in-frame clones only and misses some. The sample carries roughly 160,000 clones, around 83% recorded once. Sequencing was done on a sample of peripheral blood. The source of these receptors is a man aged 50 to 59 with active or convalescent COVID-19. Both conserved end residues are part of each CDR3. A D gene is named only where the DNA matches it firmly. Rows give clone size only sometimes, using once, few, many, or a class for an expanded clone.

TRBD2,TRBJ2-1,TRBV19,NA,CASAPAGGPHNEQFF,TGTGCCAGTGCCCCCGCGGGAGGGCCCCACAATGAGCAGTTCTTC
NA,TRBJ1-6,TRBV6-5,NA,CASSYVGNSPLHF,TGTGCCAGCAGTTACGTCGGGAATTCACCCCTCCACTTT
NA,TRBJ1-4,TRBV30,NA,CAWKVNSRTNEKLFF,TGTGCCTGGAAAGTAAACAGCAGAACTAATGAAAAACTGTTTTTT
NA,TRBJ2-1,TRBV6-2/TRBV6-3,NA,CASSVADTKVVGQFF,TGTGCCAGCAGTGTTGCGGATACGAAGGTGGTTGGGCAGTTCTTC
TRBD1,TRBJ1-2,TRBV11-2,NA,CASSDIRTGIYGYTF,TGTGCCAGCAGCGACATCCGGACAGGAATCTATGGCTACACCTTC
TRBD2,TRBJ2-7,TRBV2,NA,CASNPGRVAYEQYF,TGTGCCAGCAATCCGGGGAGGGTGGCCTACGAGCAGTACTTC
NA,TRBJ2-7,TRBV21-1,NA,CASSRGPTTHLYEQYF,TGTGCCAGCAGCAGGGGGCCGACCACCCACCTCTACGAGCAGTACTTC
TRBD2,TRBJ2-2,TRBV6-2/TRBV6-3,NA,CASSYSGLAGKELFF,TGTGCCAGCAGTTATTCCGGACTAGCGGGGAAGGAGCTGTTTTTT
NA,TRBJ2-7,TRBV13,NA,CASSLQGGYYEQYF,TGTGCCAGCAGTCTGCAGGGAGGTTACTACGAGCAGTACTTC
TRBD2,TRBJ2-5,TRBV6-5,NA,CASSTQRGQETQYF,TGTGCCAGCAGCACTCAGCGGGGCCAAGAGACCCAGTACTTC
NA,TRBJ2-5,TRBV5-3,NA,CARSSTGKETQYF,TGTGCCAGAAGCTCCACGGGAAAAGAGACCCAGTACTTC
NA,TRBJ1-6,TRBV6-5,NA,CASSPRRSNFGSLHF,TGTGCCAGCAGCCCAAGGAGGTCAAATTTCGGGTCCCTCCACTTT
TRBD2,TRBJ2-5,TRBV7-9,NA,CASSSSGGAAETQYF,TGTGCCAGCAGCTCTAGCGGGGGGGCCGCGGAGACCCAGTACTTC
TRBD1,TRBJ2-5,TRBV5-4,once,CASMRDSEETQYF,TGTGCCAGTATGAGGGACAGTGAAGAGACCCAGTACTTC
NA,TRBJ1-1,TRBV5-4,NA,CASSPDPGGTEAFF,TGTGCCAGCAGCCCGGACCCGGGAGGGACTGAAGCTTTCTTT
TRBD1,TRBJ1-1,TRBV3-1/TRBV3-2,NA,CASSQVVQGARSEAFF,TGTGCCAGCAGCCAAGTCGTCCAGGGGGCGAGATCTGAAGCTTTCTTT
NA,TRBJ2-7,TRBV6-5,NA,CASSYSAGYEQYF,TGTGCCAGCAGTTACTCGGCGGGTTACGAGCAGTACTTC
NA,TRBJ1-2,TRBV24-1,NA,CATSDPEGGEAYGYTF,TGTGCCACCAGTGATCCGGAGGGAGGTGAGGCCTATGGCTACACCTTC
NA,TRBJ2-7,TRBV18,few,CASSPGGWNEQYF,TGTGCCAGCTCACCAGGGGGGTGGAACGAGCAGTACTTC
NA,TRBJ2-1,TRBV11-3,NA,CASSLDRNEQFF,TGTGCCAGCAGCTTAGATCGCAATGAGCAGTTCTTC
NA,TRBJ2-2,TRBV19,once,CASRSGSSHTGELFF,TGTGCCAGTAGATCAGGGTCATCCCACACCGGGGAGCTGTTTTTT
TRBD1,TRBJ2-1,TRBV29-1,NA,CSVEDMLGGVNNEQFF,TGCAGCGTTGAAGATATGTTAGGGGGCGTAAACAATGAGCAGTTCTTC
NA,TRBJ2-7,TRBV25-1,NA,CASSSNSYEQYF,TGTGCCAGCAGTTCAAACTCCTACGAGCAGTACTTC
TRBD1,TRBJ1-5,TRBV6-5,NA,CASSYSSGPGGQPQHF,TGTGCCAGCAGTTACTCGTCCGGGCCAGGGGGCCAGCCCCAGCATTTT
NA,TRBJ2-3,TRBV7-7,NA,CASSFGQLSTDTQYF,TGTGCTAGCAGCTTTGGACAGTTAAGCACAGATACGCAGTATTTT
NA,TRBJ1-4,TRBV3-1/TRBV3-2,NA,CASSHWGRGGVEKLFF,TGTGCCAGCAGCCATTGGGGAAGGGGTGGGGTTGAAAAGCTGTTTTTT
NA,TRBJ1-5,TRBV28,NA,CASSAGAGNQPQHF,TGTGCCAGCAGTGCGGGGGCTGGCAATCAGCCCCAGCATTTT
TRBD1,TRBJ2-7,TRBV7-2,NA,CASSPGTGGIFVYEQYF,TGTGCCAGCAGCCCCGGGACAGGGGGCATATTCGTCTACGAGCAGTACTTC
TRBD1,TRBJ1-2,TRBV20-1,once,CSASKGARGYTF,TGCAGTGCTAGTAAGGGGGCGCGTGGCTACACCTTC
NA,TRBJ1-6,TRBV3-1/TRBV3-2,NA,CASSQKENSPLHF,TGTGCCAGCAGCCAAAAGGAGAATTCACCCCTCCACTTT
NA,TRBJ2-7,TRBV4-1,NA,CASSRGIMGQPVYEQYF,TGCGCCAGCAGCCGCGGGATCATGGGACAGCCAGTCTACGAGCAGTACTTC
TRBD1,TRBJ2-5,TRBV7-7,NA,CASSFSPTGQETQYF,TGTGCTAGCAGCTTTTCCCCGACAGGGCAAGAGACCCAGTACTTC
NA,TRBJ2-7,TRBV3-1/TRBV3-2,NA,CASSQPQDSNSYEQYF,TGTGCCAGCAGCCAGCCGCAAGACAGTAATTCCTACGAGCAGTACTTC
NA,TRBJ1-1,TRBV5-1,NA,CASSLVKNTEAFF,TGCGCCAGCAGCTTGGTAAAGAACACTGAAGCTTTCTTT
NA,TRBJ1-2,TRBV5-4,NA,CASSLKGVPGGIGGYTF,TGTGCCAGCAGCTTGAAGGGGGTCCCCGGGGGGATTGGTGGCTACACCTTC
TRBD1,TRBJ2-7,TRBV2,few,CASSFDRQGTYEQYF,TGTGCCAGCAGTTTTGATCGACAGGGAACCTACGAGCAGTACTTC
TRBD1,TRBJ1-2,TRBV18,few,CASSDGQGGSYGYTF,TGTGCCAGCTCAGACGGACAGGGAGGATCCTATGGCTACACCTTC
TRBD2,TRBJ2-7,TRBV5-6,NA,CASSLREGRYEQYF,TGTGCCAGCAGCTTGCGGGAGGGCCGGTACGAGCAGTACTTC
TRBD2,TRBJ2-3,TRBV6-2/TRBV6-3,NA,CASSYVPAGVGGDTQYF,TGTGCCAGCAGTTACGTGCCAGCGGGAGTCGGTGGAGATACGCAGTATTTT
NA,TRBJ2-5,TRBV21-1,once,CASSGGTGGIYQETQYF,TGTGCCAGCAGCGGTGGGACAGGGGGCATTTACCAAGAGACCCAGTACTTC
NA,TRBJ1-2,TRBV6-5,once,CASTQPGHISYTF,TGTGCCAGCACCCAACCGGGACATATTAGCTACACCTTC
NA,TRBJ2-7,TRBV20-1,NA,CSARSGFEQYF,TGCAGTGCTAGATCGGGGTTCGAGCAGTACTTC
TRBD1,TRBJ1-4,TRBV2,NA,CASSRLGQVATNEKLFF,TGTGCCAGCAGCCGTCTAGGACAGGTTGCAACTAATGAAAAACTGTTTTTT
NA,TRBJ2-3,TRBV2,NA,CASSEERVGTDTQYF,TGTGCCAGCAGTGAGGAGCGGGTGGGCACAGATACGCAGTATTTT
TRBD1,TRBJ1-4,TRBV7-2,once,CASSPRTGGGSEKLFF,TGTGCCAGCAGCCCGAGGACAGGGGGCGGTAGCGAAAAACTGTTTTTT
NA,TRBJ2-1,TRBV5-4,NA,CASSSTGGGEQFF,TGTGCCAGCAGCTCGACGGGGGGCGGGGAGCAGTTCTTC
TRBD2,TRBJ2-7,TRBV5-1,few,CASSLTSGGYEQYF,TGCGCCAGCAGCCTCACTAGCGGGGGTTACGAGCAGTACTTC
NA,TRBJ1-6,TRBV2,NA,CASSEQTGNNSPLHF,TGTGCCAGCAGTGAACAGACGGGAAATAATTCACCCCTCCACTTT
NA,TRBJ1-5,TRBV7-2,NA,CASSLGFGHGNQPQHF,TGTGCCAGCAGCTTAGGATTTGGACATGGCAATCAGCCCCAGCATTTT
NA,TRBJ2-2,TRBV29-1,few,CSAAERANTGELFF,TGCAGCGCAGCGGAGAGGGCGAACACCGGGGAGCTGTTTTTT
NA,TRBJ2-7,TRBV21-1,NA,CASSKASGVSYEQYF,TGTGCCAGCAGCAAAGCTAGCGGGGTATCCTACGAGCAGTACTTC
NA,TRBJ1-2,TRBV11-2,NA,CASSLVGGARGYTF,TGTGCCAGCAGCTTAGTTGGGGGGGCGAGGGGCTACACCTTC
NA,TRBJ2-1,TRBV24-1,NA,CATSDWDTYNEQFF,TGTGCCACCAGTGATTGGGACACTTACAATGAGCAGTTCTTC
NA,TRBJ1-1,TRBV18,NA,CASSPSDSWGTEAFF,TGTGCCAGCTCACCCTCGGACAGCTGGGGCACTGAAGCTTTCTTT